This T cell receptor beta chain comes out of a study of blood T cell repertoires in COVID-19. The Seattle site enrolled patients during active infection and followed them longitudinally. Libraries were prepared by immunoSEQ multiplex PCR; TCRdb keeps only in-frame clonotypes and omits some of them. This table holds 150,000 to 200,000 clones, roughly 87% found once. Trimming removed 0 bases from V and 6 bases from J; junction bases left unmatched: 0. The CDR3 extends over 14 amino acids. Germline V CDR1 and CDR2: GTSNPN, SVGIG (reference sequence). Sequencing used peripheral blood. This receptor was identified in a woman aged 70-85 years with COVID-19, enrolled during active disease. V usage is TRBV30 and J usage is TRBJ1-6; 9 positions agree with TRBD1. This CDR3 is CAWSVQGANSPLHF. DNA for the CDR3: TGTGCCTGGAGTGTACAGGGGGCTAATTCACCCCTCCACTTT.